This TCR beta chain comes out of a study of T cell responses to AZD1222 COVID-19 vaccine. Note on this clone: Its antigen remains unknown.

Whole-study findings and limits: Repertoires were collected only later (after the peak T cell response had occurred). Mapped onto spike, vaccine-associated CD4 TCRs spanned it and were dominant at 160-218 and 743-854.

The protocol was immunoSEQ multiplex PCR, while the TCRdb copy is restricted to in-frame clones and leaves out a portion. This sample has around 120,000 clones, with approximately 83% found just once. This CDR3 has 15 amino acids. Germline values: CDR1 SGHAT, CDR2 FQNNGV. The junction had 10 bases not matched to a gene; V was cut back by 7 bases and J by 2 bases. Sample: peripheral blood, taken on day 0 of MenACWY control vaccination. The clonotype was recovered from an adult in good health. This chain links TRBV11-2 with TRBJ2-7, with TRBD2 matching over 8 bases. DNA for the CDR3: TGTGCCAGCACCGCCCGGGGGGGTTGGGCCTACGAGCAGTACTTC. Amino acids: CASTARGGWAYEQYF.